This TCR beta chain was captured by sequencing in a study of breast tumors, draining lymph nodes, adjacent tissues. Overall study findings and caveats: That most tumor T cells come from lymph nodes remained unproven. Compared with lymph nodes, tumors were less diverse; compared with nontumor tissue, more.

Axillary draining lymph nodes of breast cancer patients supplied the node samples. TCRdb reprocessed the multiplex PCR reads via MiXCR and lists one record per CDR3 protein. The table has some 150,000 distinct CDR3 sequences, around a third seen once; the top ten hold more than 3.5%. In the case of this clonotype: The antigen remains undetermined.

This receptor was obtained from a female donor with breast cancer. Some clones in this sample may be carry-over from other donors' samples. The sample comprised axillary lymph node tissue.

The CDR3 loop is CASSRDWLSYEQYF. The CDR3 DNA follows: TGTGCCAGCAGTCGGGACTGGCTCTCCTACGAGCAGTACTTC. The gene calls are TRBV6-1 and TRBJ2-7; TRBD2 is a possible D gene (6 bases). CDR1 is MNHNS, CDR2 SASEGT, per germline. The CDR3 is 14 amino acids. Trimming removed 5 bases at V and 0 bases at J, with 11 bases between.